This passage covers 12 T cell receptor beta chains from one sample sequenced in a study of breast tumors, draining lymph nodes, adjacent tissues. Axillary draining lymph nodes of breast cancer patients supplied the node samples. From the multiplex PCR reads, TCRdb called clonotypes with MiXCR, one entry per CDR3 protein. The data show about 130,000 distinct CDR3 sequences, about a fifth seen once. Specimen: axillary lymph node tissue. These receptor sequences come from a female donor with breast cancer. Some clones in this sample may be carry-over from other donors' samples.

In this sample, this clonotype turned up a few times. The J gene is TRBJ2-1, the V gene TRBV19; D uncertain. The V end lost 2 bases, the J end lost 4 bases, and 6 bases lay between the germline ends. The V gene's germline CDR1 is LNHDA and CDR2 SQIVND (reference sequence). The CDR3 runs to 13 residues. The CDR3 nucleotides read TGTGCCAGTAGTATATCGGCTTACAATGAGCAGTTCTTC. Translation gives CASSISAYNEQFF.

The CDR3: CASSQELRAGVGEQFF. CDR3 DNA sequence: TGTGCCAGCAGCCAAGAGCTTAGGGCGGGAGTTGGTGAGCAGTTCTTC. The genes are TRBV3-1 and TRBJ2-1, with TRBD2 matching 7 bases. V lost 0 bases, J lost 9 bases, and 11 bases stayed unmatched. The CDR3 is made up of 16 amino acids. Germline lookup yields CDR1 LGHDT and CDR2 YNNKEL (reference sequence).

The chain is built from TRBV12-3 or TRBV12-4 and TRBJ1-5; D unclear. Trimming stripped 5 bases from V and 9 bases from J, with 11 bases between. The CDR3 length is 12 residues. The CDR3, as DNA: TGTGCCAGCAGTCTTTCGCGGGGGCCCCAGCATTTT. It translates to CASSLSRGPQHF.

This clonotype has more than one count but fewer than ten. This CDR3 reads CASRKGVPGTGDVGAGANVLTF. In nucleotides, the CDR3 is TGTGCCAGCAGAAAAGGTGTCCCCGGGACAGGGGACGTAGGTGCTGGGGCCAACGTCCTGACTTTC. The J gene is TRBJ2-6, the V gene TRBV6-6; 10 positions match TRBD1. Germline CDR1 and CDR2: MNHNY and SVGAGI (reference sequence). Losses at the gene ends were 6 bases for V and 2 bases for J; bases not matched to a gene: 22. This CDR3 is built from 22 residues.

As for this clonotype: A clone one base away is much larger, so this may be a read error. This chain connects TRBV10-2 to TRBJ1-2, with D possibly matching TRBD1 (5 bases). V dropped 0 bases and J dropped 8 bases, with 13 bases sitting between them. The CDR3 runs 14 residues. Germline V gene data show CDR1 as WSHSY and CDR2 as SAAADI. CDR3 amino acids: CASSESPGHSGYTF. The CDR3 DNA reads as TGCGCCAGCAGTGAGTCTCCAGGGCACAGCGGCTACACCTTC.

This clonotype was seen at least ten times. V and J are TRBV7-8 and TRBJ2-1; possible D gene TRBD2, 5 bases. This CDR3 spans 14 amino acids. Germline-derived CDR1 and CDR2 are SGHVS and FQNEAQ. The V gene lost 2 bases and the J gene lost 5 bases, with 10 bases spanning the gap. DNA of the CDR3: TGTGCCAGCAGCTTAAAGGAGGTAGACAATGAGCAGTTCTTC. Encoded protein: CASSLKEVDNEQFF.

Concerning this clonotype: Mismatch with germline at one junction end may stem from a read error. This chain links TRBV28 with TRBJ2-4, with 9 bases matching TRBD2. The CDR3 runs 13 residues. In germline, CDR1 is MDHEN, CDR2 SYDVKM. CDR3: CVSRQGLALAEYF. CDR3 in DNA: TGTGTCAGCAGGCAGGGACTAGCCCTGGCGGAGTACTTC.

Concerning this clonotype: A read error may explain this, as a much larger clone is one base away. The chain uses TRBV19 and TRBJ2-7; D is perhaps TRBD2 (5 bases). The CDR3 is 13 residues long. V was shortened by 6 bases and J by 0 bases, with 9 bases between the two germline ends. Germline V lookup: CDR1 LNHDA, CDR2 SQIVND (reference sequence). The CDR3 region has the DNA TGTGCCAGTAGGTGGGAGAGCTCCTACGAGCAGTACTTC. Amino acids: CASRWESSYEQYF.

This clonotype was counted once. A read error may explain this, as a much larger clone is one base away. V usage is TRBV28 and J usage is TRBJ2-3; D is perhaps TRBD2 (6 bases). The V gene lost 8 bases and the J gene lost 2 bases, with 14 bases spanning the gap. Germline V gene lookup returns CDR1 MDHEN and CDR2 SYDVKM. This CDR3 is built from 14 residues. The CDR3 reads CASWASASTDTQYF. The CDR3 nucleotides are TGTGCCAGCTGGGCTAGCGCATCCACAGATACGCAGTATTTT.

Remarks on this clonotype: A read error may explain this, as a much larger clone is one base away. This chain links TRBV29-1 with TRBJ1-2, with TRBD1 identical over 7 bases. CDR3 length equals 14 residues. The germline V gene encodes CDR1 SQVTM and CDR2 ANQGSEA. V was clipped by 1 base and J by 5 bases; unmatched bases: 7. The CDR3 sequence is CSVEGGLQGYGYTF. The CDR3 region has the DNA TGCAGCGTTGAAGGTGGATTACAGGGGTATGGCTACACCTTC.

This clonotype was detected many times. This CDR3 is CASSPRGVYEQFF. CDR3 nucleotides: TGTGCCAGCAGCCCTCGGGGAGTGTATGAGCAGTTCTTC. The chain is built from TRBV7-2 and TRBJ2-1, with a possible D match to TRBD2 (5 bases). V dropped 5 bases and J dropped 8 bases, with 13 bases sitting between them. The CDR3 covers 13 residues. Germline V gene sequence: CDR1 SGHTA, CDR2 FQGNSA. The variable domain in full, with the rest retrieved from reference TRBV7-2 and TRBJ2-1, is GAGVSQSPSNKVTEKGKDVELRCDPISGHTALYWYRQSLGQGLEFLIYFQGNSAPDKSGLPSDRFSAERTGGSVSTLTIQRTQQEDSAVYLCASSPRGVYEQFFGPGTRLTVL.

In its sample, this clonotype was seen a few times. The V gene is TRBV19, the J gene TRBJ2-5; 7 nucleotides line up with TRBD1. The CDR3 covers 18 residues. Germline V gives CDR1 LNHDA, CDR2 SQIVND (reference sequence). V dropped 6 bases and J dropped 0; count of bases not matched to a gene: 16. CDR3 loop: CASSIPRPPTGYQETQYF. CDR3 DNA sequence: TGTGCCAGTAGCATACCCCGCCCCCCGACAGGGTACCAAGAGACCCAGTACTTC.